Listed below are T cell receptor beta chains from one sample, sequenced in a study of Ad26.COV2.S vaccination and SARS-CoV-2 variants. Sequencing was performed with immunoSEQ multiplex PCR; in TCRdb, only in-frame clones are kept and a portion is missing. The sample has a few hundred thousand clones, about four fifths seen once. The sequencing used peripheral blood, collected in a trial of Ad26.COV2.S vaccine versus placebo. The receptors were gathered from a person between 18 and 65 years old who received the Ad26.COV2.S COVID-19 vaccine or a placebo. Each CDR3 is given with its conserved first and last residue. The D gene is left open where the match is weak. Part of the rows lack a size; the others show once, few, many or a class for expanded clones.

abundance,d_gene,j_gene,v_gene,CDR3nt,CDR3aa
.,.,TRBJ1-2,TRBV6-5,TGTGCCAGCAGTAGGGACCGCGGAGGTAGCTATGGCTACACCTTC,CASSRDRGGSYGYTF
.,TRBD2,TRBJ2-2,TRBV5-1,TGCGCCAGCAGCGCTGGACTAGCCGCGAACACCGGGGAGCTGTTTTTT,CASSAGLAANTGELFF
few,.,TRBJ1-5,TRBV7-9,TGTGCCAGCAGCTTAGTGGGGAGACAGTCAAGCAATCAGCCCCAGCATTTT,CASSLVGRQSSNQPQHF
.,TRBD1,TRBJ2-7,TRBV7-9,TGTGCCAGCAGCGAAGGGACAGGGCGATCCTACGAGCAGTACTTC,CASSEGTGRSYEQYF
.,.,TRBJ2-1,TRBV5-5,TGTGCCAGCAGCTTGGAAGCCATCAGTGGCAATGAGCAGTTCTTC,CASSLEAISGNEQFF
.,.,TRBJ1-2,TRBV10-3,TGTGCCATCAGCGCCAGCGGCTCTAACTATGGCTACACCTTC,CAISASGSNYGYTF
.,.,TRBJ1-5,TRBV5-6,TGTGCCAGCAGCGGTCGGGCGGGCAATCAGCCCCAGCATTTT,CASSGRAGNQPQHF
.,.,TRBJ2-2,TRBV7-2,TGTGCCAGCAGCTTAGAAGCAATGGGCGGGGAGCTGTTTTTT,CASSLEAMGGELFF
once,TRBD1,TRBJ1-1,TRBV4-1,TGCGCCAGCAGCCAAGATACAGGGGGCACTGAAGCTTTCTTT,CASSQDTGGTEAFF
.,.,TRBJ1-2,TRBV7-9,TGTGCCAGCAGCTTAGGCGGGGGTCTGTCTGGCTACACCTTC,CASSLGGGLSGYTF
.,.,TRBJ2-7,TRBV6-5,TGTGCCAGCGGACCTACAGACACCTACGAGCAGTACTTC,CASGPTDTYEQYF
many,TRBD2,TRBJ2-2,TRBV4-2,TGTGCCAGCAGCCAAGGGACTAGCGACACCGGGGAGCTGTTTTTT,CASSQGTSDTGELFF
few,.,TRBJ2-7,TRBV5-1,TGCGCCAGCAGCTCTGGACAGTATTCCTACGAGCAGTACTTC,CASSSGQYSYEQYF
.,.,TRBJ1-6,TRBV27,TGTGCCAGCACCCGTCGTGGGGCGATAGGTTCACCCCTCCACTTT,CASTRRGAIGSPLHF
once,TRBD2,TRBJ2-1,TRBV9,TGTGCCAGCAGCGGGGGACTAGCGGGGGCCAATGAGCAGTTCTTC,CASSGGLAGANEQFF
.,.,TRBJ2-5,TRBV5-1,TGCGCCAGCAGCTTGGGCAACCTGGGGCAAGAGACCCAGTACTTC,CASSLGNLGQETQYF
.,TRBD2,TRBJ2-1,TRBV12-3/TRBV12-4,TGTGCCAGCAGACCGGGACTAGACAATGAGCAGTTCTTC,CASRPGLDNEQFF
.,TRBD1,TRBJ2-7,TRBV27,TGTGCCAGCAGGGACAGGGCTCTGTACGAGCAGTACTTC,CASRDRALYEQYF
.,.,TRBJ1-2,TRBV7-3,TGTGCCAGCAGCCCCACCGGGACACCCAGGTATGGCTACACCTTC,CASSPTGTPRYGYTF
.,.,TRBJ2-3,TRBV7-6,TGTGCCAGCAGCTTACTGGCAGGCTCCTTCACAGATACGCAGTATTTT,CASSLLAGSFTDTQYF
.,TRBD1,TRBJ2-7,TRBV7-9,TGTGCCAGCAGCCCAGACAGGGGGCAGTACTTC,CASSPDRGQYF
.,.,TRBJ1-5,TRBV5-1,TGCGCCAGCAGCCCTGCCGACAGCATGCGGCAGCCCCAGCATTTT,CASSPADSMRQPQHF
.,.,TRBJ1-1,TRBV10-3,TGTGCCATCAGTCAAGGGATCCGGAACACTGAAGCTTTCTTT,CAISQGIRNTEAFF
.,TRBD2,TRBJ2-7,TRBV27,TGTGCCAGCAGTTCCGGACTAGCGGTCTCCTACGAGCAGTACTTC,CASSSGLAVSYEQYF
.,.,TRBJ1-2,TRBV19,TGTGCCAGTAGTATCCCAGCATGGGGCCGGACCTATGGCTACACCTTC,CASSIPAWGRTYGYTF
.,TRBD1,TRBJ1-1,TRBV18,TGTGCCAGCTCACCAGGAGACAGGGAGGGTGAAGCTTTCTTT,CASSPGDREGEAFF
.,TRBD1,TRBJ1-6,TRBV4-3,TGCGCCAGCAGCCAAGATATGATCCAGGGGGATTCACCCCTCCACTTT,CASSQDMIQGDSPLHF
.,.,TRBJ2-3,TRBV9,TGTGCCAGCAGCGCCAGGGGGGGGAGCACAGATACGCAGTATTTT,CASSARGGSTDTQYF
few,.,TRBJ1-2,TRBV12-3/TRBV12-4,TGTGCCAGCAGTTTAGATAATTATGGCTACACCTTC,CASSLDNYGYTF